This T cell receptor (beta chain) comes out of a study of cytomegalovirus exposure and HLA in healthy donors. The germline CDR1 and CDR2 sequences are MGHRA and YSYEKL. With V trimmed by 1 base and J by 10 bases, 2 bases remained unmatched. The CDR3 spans 15 residues. Profiled with immunoSEQ multiplex PCR; TCRdb holds only in-frame clones, not every one. The sample consists of 180,000 or so clones, about 79% of them appearing once. The V gene is TRBV4-1, the J gene TRBJ2-1; 15 positions agree with TRBD2. The clonotype originates from a woman aged 25 to 39 in good health and CMV-seropositive. The sample consisted of PBMCs. CDR3: CASSQVGLAGGEQFF. CDR3 DNA sequence: TGCGCCAGCAGCCAAGTCGGACTAGCGGGAGGGGAGCAGTTCTTC.